This T cell receptor (beta chain) is drawn from a study of blood T cell repertoires in COVID-19 (TCRdb year 2020). Study-wide context: The collaborator samples originated in the United States, Italy and Spain and spanned the acute and convalescent phases of COVID-19. The dataset comprised deeply sampled blood TCRbeta repertoires from subjects exposed to, actively infected with, or recovered from COVID-19. The samples were drawn from the first 160 participants of the ongoing ImmuneRACE study and from over 950 subjects provided by 6 global collaborators. The repertoires were released in a freely available public database meant as a resource for research on the immune response to SARS-CoV-2. The material from the prospective study consisted of cDNA or gDNA derived from T cells, B-cell-depleted T cells, or PBMCs. Sample metadata almost always included a de-identified subject ID, COVID-19 status, age in years and sex. HLA class I and class II types, where available, came from metadata supplied by the sample provider rather than from assay-based typing.

Overall results and qualifications from the work: The quantity of clinical and demographic metadata differed by source and by participant and was supplied without curation.

At one collaborating source in Seattle, patients were enrolled during active infection and were followed longitudinally through the course of disease. Whole blood was collected in K2EDTA tubes by collaborating institutions according to the institutions' own protocols. Collaborator samples were shipped for TCRbeta analysis as frozen whole blood, isolated PBMCs, or DNA extracted from either sample type. TCRbeta CDR3 regions were amplified from genomic DNA using the immunoSEQ Assay, a bias-controlled multiplex PCR. The authors' pipeline ran thus. The number of nucleated cells in each sample was estimated from the amplification of reference gene primers within the assay. To quantify the absolute abundance of each unique TCRbeta CDR3 rearrangement, sequence reads were collapsed and filtered. For each sample, productive Simpson clonality was calculated by taking the square root of Simpson's diversity index across productive rearrangements. TCRdb holds this immuneACCESS table with in-frame rearrangements only. Some clones are missing; in checked studies, unresolved V genes explain under half, and the rest has no known cause. V and J calls and clone size come straight from that table; D and trimming were deduced from the DNA. For this sample there are approximately 290,000 clones; roughly 88% appear just once. The ten largest account for 0.87% of the sample.

On this clone itself: The specificity of this receptor is unknown. Base qualities are missing; no much larger clone stands one base away.

The sequence came from a human donor with COVID-19, enrolled during active disease. The donor label of this sample is uncertain. Sample: peripheral blood.

CDR3 region: CASSLPGQGYEKLFF. The DNA sequence follows: TGTGCCAGCAGCCTACCGGGACAGGGGTATGAAAAACTGTTTTTT. This receptor chain uses TRBV3-1 (or the pseudogene TRBV3-2) and TRBJ1-4, with TRBD1 identical over 10 junction bases. CDR1 and CDR2, looked up from the germline V gene (reference sequence), are LGHDT and YNNKEL. The CDR3, cysteine through phenylalanine, is 15 amino acids long. Only CDR3 DNA is held: 45 bases, read in frame from base 1. Here V drops 4 bases and J drops 6 bases, and the junction holds 5 bases not matched to any gene.